The source of this TCR beta chain is a study of control samples from healthy donors and cancer patients. This CDR3 has 16 amino acids. Germline values: CDR1 MNHEY, CDR2 SVGAGI. J gave up 0 bases and V 4 bases, and 6 bases lay outside the gene matches. The table came from immunoSEQ multiplex PCR; TCRdb's copy has only in-frame clones and leaves some out. The repertoire holds over 20,000 clones, with more than 75% as singletons. Sequencing used PBMCs. This receptor was obtained from a man between 60 and 75 years old with colorectal cancer. J is TRBJ1-3 and V is TRBV6-5; 7 bases align to TRBD1. Here the CDR3 reads CASSSTGIFSGNTIYF. CDR3 sequence (DNA): TGTGCCAGCAGTTCGACAGGGATTTTCTCTGGAAACACCATATATTTT.